The T cell receptor beta chain described here comes from a study of blood T cells in healthy people across ages. General study points: No conclusive comparison of naive versus antigen-experienced cells was possible with unsorted PBMCs. Per million T cells, the diversity of TCR beta decreased roughly linearly as age advanced.

This CDR3 comprises 12 residues. V was shortened by 1 base and J by 6 bases, with 8 bases between the two germline ends. Germline lookup yields CDR1 DFQATT and CDR2 SNEGSKA (reference sequence). Notes on this clonotype: Its antigen remains unknown.

A second PCR, run for about 6 to 12 cycles, used a sample-barcoded 5' primer plus a J-beta primer mix. TCRdb fed the 5' RACE reads into MiXCR, producing one record per CDR3 protein. The data hold roughly 800,000 distinct CDR3 sequences, with 58% observed a single time. Sequenced input: blood. The source is a man between 25 and 39 years old in good health. The chain uses TRBV20-1 and TRBJ2-3; a weak D match, TRBD2 (6 bases). CDR3 sequence: CSARGEVDTQYF. CDR3 in DNA: TGCAGTGCTAGAGGGGAGGTTGATACGCAGTATTTT.